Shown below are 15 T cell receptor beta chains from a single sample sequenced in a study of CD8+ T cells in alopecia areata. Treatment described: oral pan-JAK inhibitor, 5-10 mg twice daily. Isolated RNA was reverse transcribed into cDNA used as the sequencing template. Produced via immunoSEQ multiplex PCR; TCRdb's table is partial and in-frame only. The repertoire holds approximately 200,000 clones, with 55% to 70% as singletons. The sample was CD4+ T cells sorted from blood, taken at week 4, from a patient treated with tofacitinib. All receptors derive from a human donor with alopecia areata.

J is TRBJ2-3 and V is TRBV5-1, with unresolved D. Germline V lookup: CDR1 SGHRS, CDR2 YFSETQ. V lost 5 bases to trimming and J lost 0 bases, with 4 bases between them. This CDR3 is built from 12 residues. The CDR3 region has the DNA TGCGCCAGCAGTGCCAGCACAGATACGCAGTATTTT. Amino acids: CASSASTDTQYF.

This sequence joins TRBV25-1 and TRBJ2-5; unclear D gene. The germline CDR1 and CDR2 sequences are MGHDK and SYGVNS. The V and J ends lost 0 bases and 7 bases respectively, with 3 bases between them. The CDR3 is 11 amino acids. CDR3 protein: CASSEYGTQYF. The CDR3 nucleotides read TGTGCCAGCAGTGAATACGGGACCCAGTACTTC.

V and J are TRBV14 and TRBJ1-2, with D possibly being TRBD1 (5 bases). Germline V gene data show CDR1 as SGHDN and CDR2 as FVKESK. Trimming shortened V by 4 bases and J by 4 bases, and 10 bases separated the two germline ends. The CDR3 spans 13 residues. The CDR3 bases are TGTGCCAGCAGCCCACTGCAGGGCTATGGCTACACCTTC. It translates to CASSPLQGYGYTF.

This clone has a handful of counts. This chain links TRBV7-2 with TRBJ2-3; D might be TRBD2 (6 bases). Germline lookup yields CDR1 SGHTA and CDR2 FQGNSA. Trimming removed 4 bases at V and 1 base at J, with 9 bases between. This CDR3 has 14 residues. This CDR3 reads CASSYPGGTDTQYF. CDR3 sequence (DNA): TGTGCCAGCAGCTACCCGGGGGGCACAGATACGCAGTATTTT.

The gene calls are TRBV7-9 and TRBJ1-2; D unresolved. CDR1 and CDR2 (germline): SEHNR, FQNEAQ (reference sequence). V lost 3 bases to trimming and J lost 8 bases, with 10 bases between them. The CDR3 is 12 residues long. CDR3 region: CASSFDTVGYTF. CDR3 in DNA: TGTGCCAGCAGCTTCGACACCGTCGGCTACACCTTC.

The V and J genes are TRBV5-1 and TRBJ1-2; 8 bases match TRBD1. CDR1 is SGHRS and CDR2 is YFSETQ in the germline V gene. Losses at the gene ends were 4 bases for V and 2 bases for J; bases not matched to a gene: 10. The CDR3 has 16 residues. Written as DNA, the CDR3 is TGCGCCAGCAGCCCAGGTGGGACAGGCAACAACTATGGCTACACCTTC. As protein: CASSPGGTGNNYGYTF.

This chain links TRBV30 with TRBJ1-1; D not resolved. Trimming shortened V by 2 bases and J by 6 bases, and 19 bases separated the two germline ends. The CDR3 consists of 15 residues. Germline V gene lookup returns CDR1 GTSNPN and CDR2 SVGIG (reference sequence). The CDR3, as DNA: TGTGCCTGGAGTAAGACGGTCCCTAAGGCGTCTGAAGCTTTCTTT. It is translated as CAWSKTVPKASEAFF.

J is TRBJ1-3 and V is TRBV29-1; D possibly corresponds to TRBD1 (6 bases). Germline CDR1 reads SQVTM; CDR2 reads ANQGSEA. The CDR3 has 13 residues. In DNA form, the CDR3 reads TGCAGTGTGGACAGACTCGTAGGAAACACCATATATTTT. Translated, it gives CSVDRLVGNTIYF.

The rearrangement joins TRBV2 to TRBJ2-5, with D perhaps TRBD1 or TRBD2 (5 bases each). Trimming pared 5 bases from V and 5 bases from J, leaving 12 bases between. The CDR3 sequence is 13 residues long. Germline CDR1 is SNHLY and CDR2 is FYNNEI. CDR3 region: CASSSLGVETQYF. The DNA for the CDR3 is TGTGCCAGCAGTTCCCTGGGGGTGGAGACCCAGTACTTC.

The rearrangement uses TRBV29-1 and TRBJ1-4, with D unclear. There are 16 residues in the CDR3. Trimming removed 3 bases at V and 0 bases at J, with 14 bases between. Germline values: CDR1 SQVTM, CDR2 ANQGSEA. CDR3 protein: CSVDSDQMTTNEKLFF. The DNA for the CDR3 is TGCAGCGTTGATTCGGACCAAATGACAACTAATGAAAAACTGTTTTTT.

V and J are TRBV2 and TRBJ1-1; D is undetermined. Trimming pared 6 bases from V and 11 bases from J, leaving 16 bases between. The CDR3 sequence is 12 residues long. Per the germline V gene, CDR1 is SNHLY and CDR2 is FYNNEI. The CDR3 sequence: CASREDATEAFF. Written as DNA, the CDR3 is TGTGCCAGCAGGGAGGACGCTACCGAGGCTTTCTTT. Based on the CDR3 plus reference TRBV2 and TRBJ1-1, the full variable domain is EPEVTQTPSHQVTQMGQEVILRCVPISNHLYFYWYRQILGQKVEFLVSFYNNEISEKSEIFDDQFSVERPDGSNFTLKIRSTKLEDSAMYFCASREDATEAFFGQGTRLTVV.

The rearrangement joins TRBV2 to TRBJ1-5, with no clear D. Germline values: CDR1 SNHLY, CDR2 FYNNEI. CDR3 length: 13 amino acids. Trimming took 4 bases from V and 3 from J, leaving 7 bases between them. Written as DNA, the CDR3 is TGTGCCAGCAGTGTCTACATCAATCAGCCCCAGCATTTT. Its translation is CASSVYINQPQHF.

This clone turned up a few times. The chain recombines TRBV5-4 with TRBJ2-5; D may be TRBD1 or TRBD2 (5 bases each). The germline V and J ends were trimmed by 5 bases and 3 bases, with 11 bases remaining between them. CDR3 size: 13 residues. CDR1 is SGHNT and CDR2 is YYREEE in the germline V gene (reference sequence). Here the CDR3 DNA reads TGTGCCAGCAGTGGGACCGCGGAAGAGACCCAGTACTTC. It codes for CASSGTAEETQYF.

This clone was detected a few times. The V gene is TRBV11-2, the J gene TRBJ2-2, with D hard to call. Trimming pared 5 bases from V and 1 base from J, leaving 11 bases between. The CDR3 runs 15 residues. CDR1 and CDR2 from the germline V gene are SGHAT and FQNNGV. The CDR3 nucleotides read TGTGCCAGCAGCACCGGCCAGCGGAACACCGGGGAGCTGTTTTTT. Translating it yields CASSTGQRNTGELFF.

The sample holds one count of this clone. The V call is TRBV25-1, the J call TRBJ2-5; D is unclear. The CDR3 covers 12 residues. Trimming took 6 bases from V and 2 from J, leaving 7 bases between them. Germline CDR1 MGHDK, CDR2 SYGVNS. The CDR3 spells CASRQIQETQYF. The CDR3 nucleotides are TGTGCCAGCAGACAGATTCAAGAGACCCAGTACTTC.